The T cell receptor (beta chain) described here comes from a study of control samples from healthy donors and cancer patients. This CDR3 is built from 15 residues. V gave up 9 bases and J gave up 5 bases, with 20 bases separating them. Germline lookup yields CDR1 SGDLS and CDR2 YYNGEE. Assay used: immunoSEQ multiplex PCR; TCRdb lists only in-frame clones, some missing. The top ten clones hold over 4.5% of a sample with about 140,000 clones, about nine tenths of them seen once. This clonotype originated in a man in his thirties or forties in good health. Sequencing was done on a sample of blood. This rearrangement joins TRBV9 to TRBJ2-2; unclear D gene. The CDR3 here is CAIYARPRRTGELFF. The CDR3 region has the DNA TGTGCCATCTACGCTCGGCCCAGACGGACCGGGGAGCTGTTTTTT.